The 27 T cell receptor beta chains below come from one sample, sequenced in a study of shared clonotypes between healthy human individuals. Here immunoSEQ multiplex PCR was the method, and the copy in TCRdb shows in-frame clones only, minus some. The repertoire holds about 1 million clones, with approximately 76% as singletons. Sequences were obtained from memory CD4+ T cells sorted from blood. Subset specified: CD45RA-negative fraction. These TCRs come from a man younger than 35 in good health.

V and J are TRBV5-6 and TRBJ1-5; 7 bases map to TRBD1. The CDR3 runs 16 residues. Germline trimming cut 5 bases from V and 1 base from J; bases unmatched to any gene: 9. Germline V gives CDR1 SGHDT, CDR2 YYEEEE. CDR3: CASRRQGRGSNQPQHF. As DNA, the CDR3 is TGTGCCAGCAGACGACAGGGCCGGGGAAGCAATCAGCCCCAGCATTTT.

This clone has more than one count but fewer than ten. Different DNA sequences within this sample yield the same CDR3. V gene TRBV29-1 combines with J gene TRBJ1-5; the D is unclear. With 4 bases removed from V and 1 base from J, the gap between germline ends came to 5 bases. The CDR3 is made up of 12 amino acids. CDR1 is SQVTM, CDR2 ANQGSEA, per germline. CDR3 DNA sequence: TGCAGCGTTGCGGGCAGCAATCAGCCCCAGCATTTT. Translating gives CSVAGSNQPQHF.

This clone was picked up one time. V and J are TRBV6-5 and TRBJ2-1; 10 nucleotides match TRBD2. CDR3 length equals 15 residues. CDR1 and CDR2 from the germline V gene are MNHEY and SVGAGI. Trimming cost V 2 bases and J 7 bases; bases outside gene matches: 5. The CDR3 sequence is CASSYRASGRNEQFF. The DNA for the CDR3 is TGTGCCAGCAGTTACCGGGCTAGCGGGAGAAATGAGCAGTTCTTC.

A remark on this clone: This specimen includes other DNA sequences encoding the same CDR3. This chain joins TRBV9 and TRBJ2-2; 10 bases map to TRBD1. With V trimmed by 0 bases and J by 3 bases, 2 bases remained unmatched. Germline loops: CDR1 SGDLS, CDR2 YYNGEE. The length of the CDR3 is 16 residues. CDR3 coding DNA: TGTGCCAGCAGCGTAGGGACAGGGGGAGACACCGGGGAGCTGTTTTTT. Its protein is CASSVGTGGDTGELFF.

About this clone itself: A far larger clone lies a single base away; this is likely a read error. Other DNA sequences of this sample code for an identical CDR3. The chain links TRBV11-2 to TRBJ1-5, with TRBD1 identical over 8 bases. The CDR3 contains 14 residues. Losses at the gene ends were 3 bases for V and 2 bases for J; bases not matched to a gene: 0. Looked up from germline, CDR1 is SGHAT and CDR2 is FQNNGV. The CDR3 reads CASSLGQGNQPQHF. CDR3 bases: TGTGCCAGCAGCTTGGGACAGGGCAATCAGCCCCAGCATTTT.

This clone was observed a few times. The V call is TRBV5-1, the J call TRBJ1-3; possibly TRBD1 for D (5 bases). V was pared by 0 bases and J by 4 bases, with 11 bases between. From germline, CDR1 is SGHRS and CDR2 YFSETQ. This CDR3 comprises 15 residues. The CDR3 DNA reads TGCGCCAGCAGCTTGGCCACAGGTAGCGGAAACACCATATATTTT. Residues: CASSLATGSGNTIYF.

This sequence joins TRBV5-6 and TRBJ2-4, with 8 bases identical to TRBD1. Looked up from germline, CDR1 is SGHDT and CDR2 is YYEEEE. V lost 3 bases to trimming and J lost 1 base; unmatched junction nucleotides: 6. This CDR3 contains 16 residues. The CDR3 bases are TGTGCCAGCAGCTGGACAGGGTTCGGTGCCAAAAACATTCAGTACTTC. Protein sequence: CASSWTGFGAKNIQYF.

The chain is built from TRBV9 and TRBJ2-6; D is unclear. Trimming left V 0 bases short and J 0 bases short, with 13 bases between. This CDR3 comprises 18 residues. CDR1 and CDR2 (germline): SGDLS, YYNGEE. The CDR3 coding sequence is TGTGCCAGCAGCGTAGCGGGTGTCCCCCTCTCTGGGGCCAACGTCCTGACTTTC. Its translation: CASSVAGVPLSGANVLTF.

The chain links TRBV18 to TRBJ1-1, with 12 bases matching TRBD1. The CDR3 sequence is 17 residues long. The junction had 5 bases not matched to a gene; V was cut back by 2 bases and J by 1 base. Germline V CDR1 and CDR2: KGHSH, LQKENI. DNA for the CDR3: TGTGCCAGCTCACCAGCCGGGACAGGGGGCGGGAACACTGAAGCTTTCTTT. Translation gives CASSPAGTGGGNTEAFF.

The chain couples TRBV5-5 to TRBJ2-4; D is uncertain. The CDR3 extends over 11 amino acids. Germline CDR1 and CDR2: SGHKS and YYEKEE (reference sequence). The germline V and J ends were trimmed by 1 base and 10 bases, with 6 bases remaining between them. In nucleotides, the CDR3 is TGTGCCAGCAGCTTGTTAGGGATTCAGTACTTC. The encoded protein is CASSLLGIQYF. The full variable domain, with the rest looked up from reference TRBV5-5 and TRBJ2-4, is DAGVTQSPTHLIKTRGQQVTLRCSPISGHKSVSWYQQVLGQGPQFIFQYYEKEERGRGNFPDRFSARQFPNYSSELNVNALLLGDSALYLCASSLLGIQYFGAGTRLSVL.

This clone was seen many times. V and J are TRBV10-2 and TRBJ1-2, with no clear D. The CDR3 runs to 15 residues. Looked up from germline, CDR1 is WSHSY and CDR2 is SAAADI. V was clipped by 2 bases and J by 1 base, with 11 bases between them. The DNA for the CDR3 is TGCGCCAGCAGTGAGCAGCTCCCCCTTAACTATGGCTACACCTTC. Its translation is CASSEQLPLNYGYTF.

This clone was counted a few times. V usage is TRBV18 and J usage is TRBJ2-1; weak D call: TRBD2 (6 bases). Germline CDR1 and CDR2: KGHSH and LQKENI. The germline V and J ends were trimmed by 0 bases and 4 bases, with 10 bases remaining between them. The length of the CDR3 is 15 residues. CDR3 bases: TGTGCCAGCTCACCACCGGCTAGCGCTTACAATGAGCAGTTCTTC. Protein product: CASSPPASAYNEQFF.

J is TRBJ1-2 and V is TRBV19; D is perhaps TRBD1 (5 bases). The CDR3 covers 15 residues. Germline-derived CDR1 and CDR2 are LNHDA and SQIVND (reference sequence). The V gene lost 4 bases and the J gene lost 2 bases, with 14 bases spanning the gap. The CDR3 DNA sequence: TGTGCCAGTAGTAACGAACGGGACGGAAACTATGGCTACACCTTC. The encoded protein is CASSNERDGNYGYTF.

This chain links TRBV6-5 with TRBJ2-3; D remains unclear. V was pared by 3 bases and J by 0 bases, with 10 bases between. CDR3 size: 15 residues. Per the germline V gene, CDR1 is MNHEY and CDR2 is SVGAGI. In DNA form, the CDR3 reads TGTGCCAGCAGTTATGTCGGGTCTAGCACAGATACGCAGTATTTT. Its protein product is CASSYVGSSTDTQYF.

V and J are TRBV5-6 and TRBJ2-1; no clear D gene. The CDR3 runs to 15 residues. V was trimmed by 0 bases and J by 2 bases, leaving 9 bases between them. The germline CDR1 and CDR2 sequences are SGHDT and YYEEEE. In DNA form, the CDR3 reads TGTGCCAGCAGCTTGGTAAGCAACGCCTACAATGAGCAGTTCTTC. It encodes CASSLVSNAYNEQFF. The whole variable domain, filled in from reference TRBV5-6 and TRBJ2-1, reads DAGVTQSPTHLIKTRGQQVTLRCSPKSGHDTVSWYQQALGQGPQFIFQYYEEEERQRGNFPDRFSGHQFPNYSSELNVNALLLGDSALYLCASSLVSNAYNEQFFGPGTRLTVL.

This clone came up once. This CDR3 reads CASSLTKGYTEAFF. CDR3 nucleotides: TGCGCCAGCAGTCTGACGAAAGGGTACACTGAAGCTTTCTTT. J is TRBJ1-1 and V is TRBV23-1; D gene unclear. TRBV23-1 carries the ORF label, with uncertain function. The CDR3 loop spans 14 amino acids. Between the trimmed V and J ends, which lost 4 bases and 3 bases, there was a span of 12 bases.

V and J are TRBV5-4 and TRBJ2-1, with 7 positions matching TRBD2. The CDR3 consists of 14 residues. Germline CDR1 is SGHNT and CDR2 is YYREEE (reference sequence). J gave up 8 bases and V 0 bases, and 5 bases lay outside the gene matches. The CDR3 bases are TGTGCCAGCAGCTTGGAGACTAGCCTCGATGAGCAGTTCTTC. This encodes CASSLETSLDEQFF.

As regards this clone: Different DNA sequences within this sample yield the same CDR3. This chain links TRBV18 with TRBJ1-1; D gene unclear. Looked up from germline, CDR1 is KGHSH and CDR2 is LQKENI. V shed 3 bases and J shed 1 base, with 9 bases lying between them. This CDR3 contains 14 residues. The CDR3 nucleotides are TGTGCCAGCTCACCCCAGACACCGAACACTGAAGCTTTCTTT. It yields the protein CASSPQTPNTEAFF.

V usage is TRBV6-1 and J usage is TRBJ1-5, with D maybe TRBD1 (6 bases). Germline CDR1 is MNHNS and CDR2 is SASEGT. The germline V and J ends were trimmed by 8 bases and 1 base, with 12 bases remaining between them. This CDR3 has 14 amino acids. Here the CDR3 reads CASYTGWSNQPQHF. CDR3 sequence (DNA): TGTGCCAGCTACACAGGGTGGAGCAATCAGCCCCAGCATTTT.

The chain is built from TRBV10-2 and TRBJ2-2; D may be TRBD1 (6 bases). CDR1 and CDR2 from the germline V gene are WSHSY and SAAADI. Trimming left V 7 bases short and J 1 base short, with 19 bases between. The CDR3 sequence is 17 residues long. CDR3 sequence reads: CASITDRKSMNTGELFF. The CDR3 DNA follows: TGCGCCAGCATAACAGACAGGAAATCCATGAACACCGGGGAGCTGTTTTTT.

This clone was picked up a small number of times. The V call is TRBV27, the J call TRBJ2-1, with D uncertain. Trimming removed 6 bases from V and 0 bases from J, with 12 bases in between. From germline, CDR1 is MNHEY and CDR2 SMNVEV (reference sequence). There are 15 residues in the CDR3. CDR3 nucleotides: TGTGCCAGCAGGTTGGGAAGCTACTCCTACAATGAGCAGTTCTTC. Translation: CASRLGSYSYNEQFF.

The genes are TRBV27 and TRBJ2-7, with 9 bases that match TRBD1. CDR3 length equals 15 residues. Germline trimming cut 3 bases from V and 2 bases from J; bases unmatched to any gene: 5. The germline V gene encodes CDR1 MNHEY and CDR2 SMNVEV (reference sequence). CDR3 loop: CASSLGQGAPYEQYF. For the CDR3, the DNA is TGTGCCAGCAGTTTGGGACAGGGAGCCCCCTACGAGCAGTACTTC.

CDR3 DNA: TGCGCCAGCAGAGGGACTAGCGGGAGCGGTGAGACCCAGTACTTC. Amino acid sequence: CASRGTSGSGETQYF. This sequence joins TRBV10-1 and TRBJ2-5; 14 bases align to TRBD2. From germline, CDR1 is WNHNN and CDR2 SYGVQD (reference sequence). J gave up 5 bases and V 6 bases, and 5 bases lay outside the gene matches. This CDR3 has 15 residues.

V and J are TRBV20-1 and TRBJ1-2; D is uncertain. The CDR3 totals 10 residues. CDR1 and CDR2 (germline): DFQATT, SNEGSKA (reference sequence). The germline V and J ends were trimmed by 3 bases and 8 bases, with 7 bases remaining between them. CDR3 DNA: TGCAGTGCTAGTTACGCAGGCTACACCTTC. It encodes CSASYAGYTF.

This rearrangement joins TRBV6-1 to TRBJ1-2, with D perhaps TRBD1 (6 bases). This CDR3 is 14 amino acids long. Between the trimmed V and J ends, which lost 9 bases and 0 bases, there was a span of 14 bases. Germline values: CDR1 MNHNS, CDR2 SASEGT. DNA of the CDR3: TGTGCCAGTCGACCGGGGGGCACTAACTATGGCTACACCTTC. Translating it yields CASRPGGTNYGYTF.

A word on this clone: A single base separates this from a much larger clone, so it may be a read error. The CDR3 sequence is CATEPGLSNYGHTF. In DNA form, the CDR3 reads TGTGCCACAGAGCCCGGGTTGTCCAACTATGGCCACACCTTC. This rearrangement joins TRBV2 to TRBJ1-2; D is undetermined. The CDR3 totals 14 residues. CDR1 SNHLY and CDR2 FYNNEI come from the germline V gene.

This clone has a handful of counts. Here the CDR3 DNA reads TGTGCCAGCTCACCGGAGTCAGGGGGAGGTGGCTACACCTTC. Protein: CASSPESGGGGYTF. The rearrangement uses TRBV18 and TRBJ1-2, with 7 bases matching TRBD1. Germline CDR1 KGHSH, CDR2 LQKENI. This CDR3 comprises 14 residues. The ends lost 3 bases at V and 7 bases at J; junction bases unmatched: 8.